This entry lists 30 T cell receptor beta chains sequenced from one sample in a study of blood T cells in healthy people across ages. A sample-barcoded 5' primer and a J-beta primer mix were used in a second PCR of roughly 7 to 12 cycles. TCRdb analysed the 5' RACE reads with MiXCR anew, one entry per CDR3 protein. Among roughly 800,000 distinct CDR3 sequences listed, about 48% were seen once. Sequenced material: blood. The receptor set was obtained from a man at least 80 years old in good health.

This clonotype occurred a few times. This chain joins TRBV27 and TRBJ2-5; unclear D gene. Germline V CDR1 and CDR2: MNHEY, SMNVEV (reference sequence). The CDR3 runs to 14 residues. V lost 9 bases and J lost 0, with 14 bases in between. DNA for the CDR3: TGTGCCAGTAGTACGACGTTGTACCAAGAGACCCAGTACTTC. Amino acid sequence: CASSTTLYQETQYF.

V is TRBV27 and J is TRBJ2-7; 8 positions match TRBD1. The J call is doubtful: the DNA matches TRBJ2-5 better. Germline-derived CDR1 and CDR2 are MNHEY and SMNVEV (reference sequence). CDR3 length equals 13 residues. The CDR3 is CASRNTGGETQYF. DNA of the CDR3: TGTGCCAGCAGGAATACAGGGGGGGAGACCCAGTACTTC.

The rearrangement joins TRBV30 to TRBJ1-3; D is unclear. The length of the CDR3 is 12 residues. V shed 7 bases and J shed 0 bases, with 7 bases lying between them. CDR1 is GTSNPN, CDR2 SVGIG, per germline (reference sequence). As DNA, the CDR3 is TGTGCCTCCGCGGGCTCTGGAAACACCATATATTTT. Translated, it gives CASAGSGNTIYF.

The chain links TRBV6-1 to TRBJ2-1; TRBD1 agrees at 7 bases. The germline V gene encodes CDR1 MNHNS and CDR2 SASEGT. This CDR3 spans 14 amino acids. V shed 7 bases and J 4 bases; nucleotides not matched to a gene: 7. The CDR3 reads CASTHRDSYNEQFF. The CDR3 region has the DNA TGTGCCAGCACACACCGGGACAGTTACAATGAGCAGTTCTTC.

This sequence joins TRBV19 and TRBJ1-2; 11 bases line up with TRBD1. This CDR3 is 17 amino acids long. The V gene end was trimmed by 5 bases and the J gene end by 8 bases; junction bases not matched to a gene: 16. Germline CDR1 LNHDA, CDR2 SQIVND (reference sequence). The CDR3 DNA reads as TGTGCCAGTAGTTTCACCGGGACAGGGGGAATCCTTTGGGGCTACACCTTC. Translating gives CASSFTGTGGILWGYTF.

The V gene is TRBV15, the J gene TRBJ1-1; D unresolved. This CDR3 has 16 residues. CDR1 is LNHNV, CDR2 YYDKDF, per germline (reference sequence). V was pared by 0 bases and J by 5 bases, with 16 bases between. The CDR3 sequence: CATSRDLASGETEAFF. CDR3 sequence (DNA): TGTGCCACCAGCAGAGATCTGGCGAGCGGTGAAACTGAAGCTTTCTTT.

The chain recombines TRBV18 with TRBJ2-3, with a tentative D call TRBD1 (5 bases). This CDR3 comprises 14 residues. Trimming left V 4 bases short and J 2 bases short, with 10 bases between. Per germline, CDR1 KGHSH and CDR2 LQKENI. The CDR3 coding sequence is TGTGCCAGCTCACAAGGGGTCTACACAGATACGCAGTATTTT. Translated: CASSQGVYTDTQYF.

The chain employs TRBV25-1 and TRBJ1-6; D perhaps matches TRBD1 (5 bases). V dropped 6 bases and J dropped 3 bases, with 18 bases sitting between them. Germline V lookup: CDR1 MGHDK, CDR2 SYGVNS. CDR3 length: 17 residues. CDR3 in amino acids: CASRKAGWEVYNSPLHF. DNA for the CDR3: TGTGCCAGCAGAAAGGCAGGGTGGGAGGTCTATAATTCACCCCTCCACTTT.

The rearrangement uses TRBV6-1 and TRBJ2-3; D might be TRBD2 (5 bases). V shed 5 bases and J shed 0 bases, with 12 bases lying between them. CDR3 size: 15 residues. The V gene's germline CDR1 is MNHNS and CDR2 SASEGT. In nucleotides, the CDR3 is TGTGCCAGCAGTCCTCTGACTATTAGCACAGATACGCAGTATTTT. Amino acids: CASSPLTISTDTQYF.

This sequence joins TRBV28 and TRBJ2-7; D might be TRBD2 (5 bases). The CDR3 length is 15 residues. Trimming removed 4 bases from V and 0 bases from J, with 13 bases in between. CDR1 and CDR2 from the germline V gene are MDHEN and SYDVKM. DNA of the CDR3: TGTGCCAGCAGTTCTGCGGGCCAAAGCTCCTACGAGCAGTACTTC. Its protein product is CASSSAGQSSYEQYF.

J is TRBJ2-3 and V is TRBV5-1; 14 bases are shared with TRBD2. Germline-derived CDR1 and CDR2 are SGHRS and YFSETQ. V trimming: 2 bases; J trimming: 4 bases; junction bases outside the gene matches: 6. CDR3 length equals 17 residues. CDR3 residues: CASSFAGLAGAADTQYF. CDR3 in DNA: TGCGCCAGCAGCTTTGCGGGACTAGCGGGAGCAGCAGATACGCAGTATTTT.

The rearrangement joins TRBV7-2 to TRBJ1-1, with D uncertain. Germline values: CDR1 SGHTA, CDR2 FQGNSA. Trimming pared 2 bases from V and 7 bases from J, leaving 8 bases between. The length of the CDR3 is 12 residues. This chain's CDR3 is CASSLFRIEAFF. The CDR3 DNA follows: TGTGCCAGCAGCTTATTCCGGATTGAAGCTTTCTTT.

The rearrangement joins TRBV29-1 to TRBJ2-7; D not certain. There are 13 residues in the CDR3. Trimming took 5 bases from V and 5 from J, leaving 16 bases between them. Germline V gives CDR1 SQVTM, CDR2 ANQGSEA. CDR3 protein: CSVTGRFSDEQYF. For the CDR3, the DNA is TGCAGCGTTACGGGCCGCTTTTCCGACGAGCAGTACTTC.

The CDR3, as DNA: TGTGCCAGCAGTATACGATCGGGACAGCTACTTTCTAACTATGGCTACACCTTC. Translating gives CASSIRSGQLLSNYGYTF. The chain has TRBV7-2 and TRBJ1-2, with 7 nucleotides matching TRBD1. V gave up 6 bases and J gave up 0 bases; unmatched junction bases: 16. The germline gives CDR1 SGHTA, CDR2 FQGNSA. The CDR3 loop spans 18 amino acids.

This clonotype was counted once. The chain links TRBV4-2 to TRBJ2-4; 10 nucleotides align to TRBD2. The closer fit of TRBJ2-7 to the DNA end suggests the J call may be wrong. CDR1 is LGHNA, CDR2 YNFKEQ, per germline. The CDR3 runs 16 residues. The CDR3 DNA follows: TGTGCCAGCAGCCAAGAGGGGGGACTAGCGAGCTACGAGCAGTACTTC. It codes for CASSQEGGLASYEQYF.

Remarks on this clonotype: At one end the junction does not follow the germline gene, possibly because of a read error. The chain links TRBV4-2 to TRBJ2-1; possibly TRBD2 for D (7 bases). The CDR3 covers 17 residues. The germline V gene has CDR1 LGHNA and CDR2 YNFKEQ. This CDR3 is CASSQDEPPRGANGQFF. CDR3 nucleotide sequence: TGTGCCAGCAGCCAAGATGAGCCTCCCCGGGGGGCCAATGGGCAGTTCTTC.

This chain links TRBV12-3 or TRBV12-4 with TRBJ1-1; D unresolved. The CDR3 is made up of 14 amino acids. V lost 6 bases, J lost 6 bases, and 17 bases lay in between. The CDR3 DNA follows: TGTGCCAGCAGCCCCAACACGGGTTCGGCTGAAGCTTTCTTT. Its protein is CASSPNTGSAEAFF.

The chain employs TRBV7-8 and TRBJ2-1; 9 positions agree with TRBD2. Germline V gene sequence: CDR1 SGHVS, CDR2 FQNEAQ. The trim removed 5 bases at V and 5 bases at J, leaving 7 bases unmatched. This CDR3 contains 15 residues. CDR3 region: CASSPGTSLDNEQFF. Written as DNA, the CDR3 is TGTGCCAGCAGCCCAGGGACTAGCCTCGACAATGAGCAGTTCTTC.

The V and J genes are TRBV10-3 and TRBJ2-1, with D tentatively TRBD2 (5 bases). CDR3 length: 16 residues. V was pared by 6 bases and J by 5 bases, with 20 bases between. Per the germline V gene, CDR1 is ENHRY and CDR2 is SYGVKD. The CDR3 region has the DNA TGTGCCATCAGACTAGGACGGGTTGGATGGGACAATGAGCAGTTCTTC. Amino acid sequence: CAIRLGRVGWDNEQFF.

The V and J genes are TRBV6-2 or TRBV6-3 and TRBJ2-7; D is perhaps TRBD1 (5 bases). The V end was cut by 6 bases, the J end by 2 bases, with 14 bases between. Germline V gives CDR1 MNHEY, CDR2 SVGEGT. CDR3 size: 14 residues. DNA for the CDR3: TGTGCCAGCAGGCTCGACAGCCCCCCCTACGAGCAGTACTTC. Its translation is CASRLDSPPYEQYF.

This clonotype was detected once. The chain links TRBV3-1 to TRBJ2-3, with D unclear. Germline loops: CDR1 LGHDT, CDR2 YNNKEL (reference sequence). The V gene lost 7 bases and the J gene lost 7 bases, with 15 bases spanning the gap. The CDR3 is made up of 13 amino acids. The CDR3 bases are TGTGCCAGCACCCACCCGAAAACATATACGCAGTATTTT. Protein: CASTHPKTYTQYF.

This clonotype was observed a handful of times. V is TRBV27 and J is TRBJ2-1; 11 positions agree with TRBD2. The length of the CDR3 is 16 residues. CDR1 MNHEY and CDR2 SMNVEV come from the germline V gene (reference sequence). J lost 4 bases, V lost 4 bases, and 6 bases had no gene match. The CDR3 region is CASSWIAGGPYNEQFF. CDR3 nucleotide sequence: TGTGCCAGCAGTTGGATAGCGGGAGGGCCATACAATGAGCAGTTCTTC.

A few counts support this clonotype. The V gene is TRBV25-1, the J gene TRBJ2-5; a possible D gene is TRBD1 (5 bases). The germline gives CDR1 MGHDK, CDR2 SYGVNS. With 4 bases removed from V and 7 bases from J, the gap between germline ends came to 16 bases. The CDR3 is 14 residues long. The CDR3 sequence: CASSGSGHPGTQYF. The CDR3 DNA sequence: TGTGCCAGCAGTGGATCAGGGCACCCCGGGACCCAGTACTTC.

There are many counts of this clonotype. The chain links TRBV6-5 to TRBJ2-7; D unresolved. V was cut by 4 bases and J by 1 base, with 8 bases left in between. The CDR3 covers 13 residues. Germline-derived CDR1 and CDR2 are MNHEY and SVGAGI. CDR3 loop: CASSSPGSYEQYF. In DNA, the CDR3 is TGTGCCAGCAGTTCCCCGGGTTCCTACGAGCAGTACTTC.

This chain joins TRBV6-6 and TRBJ2-5, with D possibly being TRBD1 (6 bases). The DNA matches TRBJ2-7 better at its end, which makes the J call doubtful. This CDR3 spans 13 amino acids. The V gene's germline CDR1 is MNHNY and CDR2 SVGAGI (reference sequence). The CDR3, as DNA: TGTGCCAGCAGTCGGCAACAGGGCTACGAGCAGTACTTC. Its translation: CASSRQQGYEQYF.

The chain carries TRBV25-1 and TRBJ2-1; 7 bases match TRBD2. The germline V gene encodes CDR1 MGHDK and CDR2 SYGVNS. V was clipped by 8 bases and J by 4 bases; unmatched bases: 11. This CDR3 has 15 amino acids. The CDR3 DNA reads TGTGCCAGCGGCTCTAGCGGCGGCGGTTACAATGAGCAGTTCTTC. Translating it yields CASGSSGGGYNEQFF.

This clonotype was seen a few times. The CDR3 is CSAARTSGYQETQYF. In DNA form, the CDR3 reads TGCAGTGCGGCGCGGACTAGCGGGTACCAAGAGACCCAGTACTTC. V gene TRBV20-1 combines with J gene TRBJ2-5; TRBD2 agrees at 11 bases. The CDR3 runs to 15 residues. The germline gives CDR1 DFQATT, CDR2 SNEGSKA (reference sequence). J was trimmed by 0 bases and V by 6 bases; bases with no gene match: 6.

In its sample, this clonotype was seen a few times. This chain connects TRBV7-8 to TRBJ2-2; maybe TRBD2 (6 bases). The V and J ends lost 5 bases and 8 bases respectively, with 15 bases between them. The CDR3 has 14 residues. Germline assignment: CDR1 SGHVS and CDR2 FQNEAQ. The CDR3 sequence is CASSLGLFLGELFF. Here the CDR3 DNA reads TGTGCCAGCAGCCTCGGACTATTCTTAGGGGAGCTGTTTTTT.

V and J are TRBV16 and TRBJ2-4; D unresolved. TRBJ2-7 matches the DNA end more closely, so the J call is doubtful. CDR1 KGHSY and CDR2 FQNENV come from the germline V gene. The CDR3 sequence is 15 residues long. The CDR3 reads CASSQSGGLPHEQYF. The CDR3 DNA is TGTGCCAGCAGCCAATCAGGCGGCCTACCCCACGAGCAGTACTTC.

V gene TRBV2 combines with J gene TRBJ2-1; D call uncertain. This CDR3 is 14 amino acids long. Trimming left V 2 bases short and J 4 bases short, with 9 bases between. Germline V gene lookup returns CDR1 SNHLY and CDR2 FYNNEI. In nucleotides, the CDR3 is TGTGCCAGCAGTGAACGGGCCCGATACAATGAGCAGTTCTTC. The encoded protein is CASSERARYNEQFF.